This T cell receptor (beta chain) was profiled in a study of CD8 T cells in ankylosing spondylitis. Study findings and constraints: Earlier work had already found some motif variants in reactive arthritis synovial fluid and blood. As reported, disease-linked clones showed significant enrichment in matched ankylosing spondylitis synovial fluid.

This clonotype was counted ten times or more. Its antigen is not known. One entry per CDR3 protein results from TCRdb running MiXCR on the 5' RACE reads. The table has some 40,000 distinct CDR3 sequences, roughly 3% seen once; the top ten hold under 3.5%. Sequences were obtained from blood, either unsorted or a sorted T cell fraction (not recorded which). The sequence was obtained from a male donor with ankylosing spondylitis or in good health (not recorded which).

The CDR3 nucleotides are TGTGCCAGCAGCCCTCGGATGGGGGGAGGCACTGAAGCTTTCTTT. It is translated as CASSPRMGGGTEAFF. The chain uses TRBV9 and TRBJ1-1; weak D call: TRBD1 (5 bases). The CDR3 is made up of 15 amino acids. CDR1 is SGDLS and CDR2 is YYNGEE in the germline V gene. The ends were cut back, 4 bases at V and 4 bases at J, with 17 bases in the middle.